This record looks at one TCR beta chain sequence and its context. Its antigen is still unknown. Per the germline V gene, CDR1 is SGHNT and CDR2 is YENEEA. This CDR3 is built from 16 residues. The data were obtained in a study of CXCR3-negative and CXCR3-positive naive CD8 T cells. Whole-study context: Every library held about 1.5 +/- 0.3 million TRB reads, and the total came to around 140 million. Study-wide points: Both naive subsets showed comparably high diversity, and memory CD8+ cells showed much lower diversity. Comparison of naive cells showed more hydrophobic TRB CDR3s in CXCR3-positive than in CXCR3-negative naive cells.

5' RACE with UMI labels generated the TRB cDNA libraries. TCRdb re-called the 5' RACE reads and gives one entry per CDR3 protein, without DNA. The sample data list about 150,000 distinct CDR3 sequences. Specimen: naive CXCR3+ CD8+ T cells from blood. The subset here: CD45RO-CCR7+CD27+CD95- naive CD8+ T cells expressing CXCR3 (TNR3+). The V and J genes are TRBV11-3 and TRBJ2-1; TCRdb picks TRBD1, but there is no DNA to check that call. The sequence came from a human donor in good health. Some clones in this sample may be carry-over from other donors' samples. CDR3 protein: CASSLDEQGGLNEQFF.